This T cell receptor (beta chain) was obtained from a study of post-analysis software for immune sequencing data. Across the whole study: Recorded disease courses covered relapsing-remitting, secondary progressive and progressive-relapsing multiple sclerosis. Some patients had no subtype annotation. Study observations and caveats: With TRBV5-6, TRBV5-1 and TRBV20-1 included, about five TRBV segments were more frequent in patients than in controls. Controls' normalized Chao1 diversity significantly exceeded that of multiple sclerosis patients. Same-batch samples co-clustered strongly by F measure.

This CDR3 region has 14 residues. The V and J ends lost 6 bases and 2 bases respectively, with 15 bases between them. Germline CDR1 and CDR2: SQVTM and ANQGSEA. This clonotype was detected a few times. Its target is unknown. The TCR beta cDNA libraries carried unique molecular identifiers. Once about 0.9 to 11 million T cells were used, roughly 0.5 million cDNA molecules resulted. TCRdb independently ran MiXCR on the PCR reads; one entry per CDR3 protein. The sample has 740,000 or so distinct CDR3 sequences, roughly 50% seen once. The origin of this receptor is a girl aged 5-17 years with multiple sclerosis. Sequencing was performed on blood. The J gene is TRBJ2-3, the V gene TRBV29-1; D not certain. The CDR3 loop is CSVPDGKVTDTQYF. The CDR3 nucleotides are TGCAGCGTGCCGGACGGAAAAGTCACAGATACGCAGTATTTT.